Sequencing of this T cell receptor beta chain was carried out in a study of graft-versus-host responses after intestinal transplantation. Study at large: Grafts were multivisceral, liver-intestinal, or isolated intestinal. Anti-thymocyte globulin induction was given to all recipients, followed by tacrolimus and steroids for three to four years. Notes on the study in general: Recipient marrow harbored GvH clones, some of which surfaced first in ileum or blood. Circulating GvH clones peaking coincided with falling HvG clones soon after transplant.

A word on this clone: No antigen is known for it.

Method: immunoSEQ multiplex PCR; TCRdb's copy keeps in-frame clones and lacks some. Of roughly 23,000 clones in the sample, 85% to 95% were seen once. This CDR3 is 13 amino acids long. From germline, CDR1 is GTSNPN and CDR2 SVGIG (reference sequence). Deletions cut 1 base from V and 8 bases from J, with 14 bases between. This TCR derives from a human patient who received an intestinal transplant, so some T cells may come from the graft donor. V and J are TRBV30 and TRBJ1-2; D unclear. Sequenced material: PBMCs, taken 38 to 40 days after intestinal transplant. The DNA of the CDR3 is TGTGCCTGGAGTGGTTCAGCAGTGTGGGGCTACACCTTC. Its translation is CAWSGSAVWGYTF.